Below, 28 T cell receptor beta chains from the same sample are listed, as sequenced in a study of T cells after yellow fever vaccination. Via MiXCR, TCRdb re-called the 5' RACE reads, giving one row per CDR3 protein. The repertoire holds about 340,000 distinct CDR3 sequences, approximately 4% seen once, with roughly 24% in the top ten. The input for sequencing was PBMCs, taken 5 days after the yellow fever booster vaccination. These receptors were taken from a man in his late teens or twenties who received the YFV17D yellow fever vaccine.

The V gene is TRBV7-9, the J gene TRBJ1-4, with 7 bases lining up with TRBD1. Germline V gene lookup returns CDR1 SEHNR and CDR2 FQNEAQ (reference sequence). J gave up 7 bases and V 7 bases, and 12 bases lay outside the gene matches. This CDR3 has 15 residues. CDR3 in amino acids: CASTPRTGTREKLFF. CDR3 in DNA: TGTGCCAGCACCCCGCGGACAGGCACCCGTGAAAAACTGTTTTTT.

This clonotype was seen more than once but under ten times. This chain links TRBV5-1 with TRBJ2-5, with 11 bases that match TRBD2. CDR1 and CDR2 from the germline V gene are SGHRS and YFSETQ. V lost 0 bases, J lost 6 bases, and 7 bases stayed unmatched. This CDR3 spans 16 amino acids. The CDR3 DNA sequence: TGCGCCAGCAGCTTGGTAACTAGCGGGGGTTCACAGACCCAGTACTTC. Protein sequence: CASSLVTSGGSQTQYF.

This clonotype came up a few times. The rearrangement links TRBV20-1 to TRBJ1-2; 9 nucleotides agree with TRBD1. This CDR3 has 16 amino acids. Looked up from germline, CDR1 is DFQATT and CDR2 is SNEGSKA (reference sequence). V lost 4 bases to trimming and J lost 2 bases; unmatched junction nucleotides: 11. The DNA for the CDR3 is TGCAGTGCTACTACCCGGGACAGGGAATTAAACTATGGCTACACCTTC. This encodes CSATTRDRELNYGYTF.

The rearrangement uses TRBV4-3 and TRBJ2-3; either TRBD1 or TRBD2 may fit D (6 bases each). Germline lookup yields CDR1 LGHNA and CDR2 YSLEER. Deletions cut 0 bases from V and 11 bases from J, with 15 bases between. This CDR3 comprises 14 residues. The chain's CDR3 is CASSQDGGQGRQYF. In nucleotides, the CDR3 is TGCGCCAGCAGCCAAGATGGAGGGCAGGGGAGGCAGTATTTT.

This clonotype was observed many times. The CDR3 sequence is CASSLDRDTQYF. CDR3 bases: TGTGCCAGCAGCCTCGACAGAGATACGCAGTATTTT. J is TRBJ2-3 and V is TRBV7-9, with D possibly TRBD1 on 5 matching bases. The germline V gene has CDR1 SEHNR and CDR2 FQNEAQ (reference sequence). V dropped 5 bases and J dropped 5 bases, with 8 bases sitting between them. CDR3 length: 12 amino acids.

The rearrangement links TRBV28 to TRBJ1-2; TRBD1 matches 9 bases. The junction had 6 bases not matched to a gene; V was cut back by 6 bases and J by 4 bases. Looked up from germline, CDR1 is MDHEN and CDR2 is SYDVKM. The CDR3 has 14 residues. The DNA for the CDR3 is TGTGCCAGCAGAAGAGGACAGGGGTCCTATGGCTACACCTTC. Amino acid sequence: CASRRGQGSYGYTF.

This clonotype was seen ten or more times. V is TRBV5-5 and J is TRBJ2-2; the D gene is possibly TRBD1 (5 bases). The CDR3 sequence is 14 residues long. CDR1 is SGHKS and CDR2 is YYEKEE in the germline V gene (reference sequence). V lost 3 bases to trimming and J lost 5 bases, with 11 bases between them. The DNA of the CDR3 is TGTGCCAGCAGCTCCTCGACAGCAACCGGGGAGCTGTTTTTT. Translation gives CASSSSTATGELFF.

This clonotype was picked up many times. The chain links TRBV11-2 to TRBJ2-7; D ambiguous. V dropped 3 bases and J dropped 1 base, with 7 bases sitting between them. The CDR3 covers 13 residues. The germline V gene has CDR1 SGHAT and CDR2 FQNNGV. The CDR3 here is CASSLQDSYEQYF. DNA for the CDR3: TGTGCCAGCAGCTTGCAGGATTCCTACGAGCAGTACTTC.

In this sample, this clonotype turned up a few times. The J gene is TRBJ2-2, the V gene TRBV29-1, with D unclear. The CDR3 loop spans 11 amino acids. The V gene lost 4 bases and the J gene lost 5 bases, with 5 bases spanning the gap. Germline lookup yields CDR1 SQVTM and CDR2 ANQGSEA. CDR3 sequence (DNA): TGCAGCGTTGGTTTAACCGGGGAGCTGTTTTTT. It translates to CSVGLTGELFF.

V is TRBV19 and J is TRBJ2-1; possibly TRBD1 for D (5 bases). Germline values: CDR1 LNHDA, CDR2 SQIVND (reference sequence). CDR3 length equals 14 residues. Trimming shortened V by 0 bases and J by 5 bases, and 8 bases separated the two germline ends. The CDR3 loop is CASSIETVDNEQFF. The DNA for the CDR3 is TGTGCCAGTAGTATAGAGACAGTCGACAATGAGCAGTTCTTC.

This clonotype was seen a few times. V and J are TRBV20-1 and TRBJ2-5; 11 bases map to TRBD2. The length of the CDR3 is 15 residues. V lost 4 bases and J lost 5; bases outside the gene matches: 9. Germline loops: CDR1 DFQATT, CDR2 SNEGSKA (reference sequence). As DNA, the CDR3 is TGCAGTGCTACTTCTAGCGGGGGGCCGGGGGAGACCCAGTACTTC. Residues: CSATSSGGPGETQYF.

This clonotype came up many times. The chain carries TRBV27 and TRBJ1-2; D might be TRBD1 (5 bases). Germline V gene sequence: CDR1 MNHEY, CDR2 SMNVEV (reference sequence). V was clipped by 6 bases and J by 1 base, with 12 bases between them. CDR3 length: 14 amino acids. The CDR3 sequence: CASSFRGLNYGYTF. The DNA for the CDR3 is TGTGCCAGCAGCTTCCGGGGCCTTAACTATGGCTACACCTTC.

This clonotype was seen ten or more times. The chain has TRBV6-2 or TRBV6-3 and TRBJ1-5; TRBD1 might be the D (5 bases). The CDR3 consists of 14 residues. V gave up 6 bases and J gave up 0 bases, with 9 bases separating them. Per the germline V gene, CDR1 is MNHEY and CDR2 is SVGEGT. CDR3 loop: CASRAGASNQPQHF. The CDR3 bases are TGTGCCAGCAGAGCCGGGGCTAGCAATCAGCCCCAGCATTTT.

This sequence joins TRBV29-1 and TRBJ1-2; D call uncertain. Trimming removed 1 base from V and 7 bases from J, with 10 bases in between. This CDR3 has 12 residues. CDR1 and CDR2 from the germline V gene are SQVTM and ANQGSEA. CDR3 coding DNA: TGCAGCGTTGAAGTGGATTTGGGTGGCTACACCTTC. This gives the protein CSVEVDLGGYTF.

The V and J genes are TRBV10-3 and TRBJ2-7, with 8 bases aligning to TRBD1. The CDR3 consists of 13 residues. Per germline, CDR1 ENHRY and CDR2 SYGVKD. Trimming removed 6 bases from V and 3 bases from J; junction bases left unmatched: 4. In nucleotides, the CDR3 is TGTGCCATCAGCGCGACAGGGGTCTACGAGCAGTACTTC. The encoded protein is CAISATGVYEQYF.

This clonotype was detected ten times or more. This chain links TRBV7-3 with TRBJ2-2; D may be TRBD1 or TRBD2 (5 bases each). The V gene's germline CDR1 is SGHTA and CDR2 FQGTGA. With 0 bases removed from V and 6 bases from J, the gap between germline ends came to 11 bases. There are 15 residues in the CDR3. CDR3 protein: CASSLTRESPGELFF. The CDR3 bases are TGTGCCAGCAGCTTAACCAGGGAGAGCCCCGGGGAGCTGTTTTTT.

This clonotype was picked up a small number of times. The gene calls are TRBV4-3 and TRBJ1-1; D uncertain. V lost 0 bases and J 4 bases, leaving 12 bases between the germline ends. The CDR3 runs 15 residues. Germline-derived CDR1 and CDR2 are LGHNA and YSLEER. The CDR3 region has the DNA TGCGCCAGCAGCCAAGATTTGGGAGTGGCCACTGAAGCTTTCTTT. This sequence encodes CASSQDLGVATEAFF.

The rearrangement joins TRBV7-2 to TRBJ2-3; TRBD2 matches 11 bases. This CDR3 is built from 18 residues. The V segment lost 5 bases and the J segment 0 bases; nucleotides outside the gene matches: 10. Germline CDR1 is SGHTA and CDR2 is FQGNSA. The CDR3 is CASSLPGLADRSTDTQYF. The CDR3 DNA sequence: TGTGCCAGCAGCCTCCCGGGACTAGCGGATAGGAGCACAGATACGCAGTATTTT.

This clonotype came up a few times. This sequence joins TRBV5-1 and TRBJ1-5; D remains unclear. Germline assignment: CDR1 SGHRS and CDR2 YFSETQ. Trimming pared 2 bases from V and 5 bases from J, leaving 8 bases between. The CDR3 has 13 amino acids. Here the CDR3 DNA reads TGCGCCAGCAGCTTATCCCGAGATCAGCCCCAGCATTTT. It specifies CASSLSRDQPQHF.

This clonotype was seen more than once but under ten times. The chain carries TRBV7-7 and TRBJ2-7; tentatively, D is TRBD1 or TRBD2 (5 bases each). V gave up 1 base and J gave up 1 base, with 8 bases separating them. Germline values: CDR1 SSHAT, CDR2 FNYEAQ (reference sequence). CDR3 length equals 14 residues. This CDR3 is CASSLGDGSYEQYF. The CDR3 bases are TGTGCCAGCAGCTTAGGGGACGGGTCCTACGAGCAGTACTTC.

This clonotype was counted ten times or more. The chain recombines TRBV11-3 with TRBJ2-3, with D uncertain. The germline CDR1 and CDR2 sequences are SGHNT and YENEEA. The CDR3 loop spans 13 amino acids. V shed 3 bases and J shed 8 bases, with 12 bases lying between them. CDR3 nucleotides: TGTGCCAGCAGCTTCGACCGGTCGGGTACGCAGTATTTT. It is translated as CASSFDRSGTQYF. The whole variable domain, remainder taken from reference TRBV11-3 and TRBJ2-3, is EAGVVQSPRYKIIEKKQPVAFWCNPISGHNTLYWYLQNLGQGPELLIRYENEEAVDDSQLPKDRFSAERLKGVDSTLKIQPAELGDSAVYLCASSFDRSGTQYFGPGTRLTVL.

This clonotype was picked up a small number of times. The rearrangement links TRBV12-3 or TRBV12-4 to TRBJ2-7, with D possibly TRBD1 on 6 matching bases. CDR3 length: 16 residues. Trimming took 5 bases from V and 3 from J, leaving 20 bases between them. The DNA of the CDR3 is TGTGCCAGCAGTGACCCCCCCGGGACACGTAACTACGAGCAGTACTTC. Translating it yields CASSDPPGTRNYEQYF.

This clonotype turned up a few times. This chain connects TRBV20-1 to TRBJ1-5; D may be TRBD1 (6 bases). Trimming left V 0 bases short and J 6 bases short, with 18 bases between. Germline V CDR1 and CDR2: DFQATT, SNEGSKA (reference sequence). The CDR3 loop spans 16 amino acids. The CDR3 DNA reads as TGCAGTGCTAGAGATCGTCGAACAGGGATAGTTCAGCCCCAGCATTTT. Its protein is CSARDRRTGIVQPQHF.

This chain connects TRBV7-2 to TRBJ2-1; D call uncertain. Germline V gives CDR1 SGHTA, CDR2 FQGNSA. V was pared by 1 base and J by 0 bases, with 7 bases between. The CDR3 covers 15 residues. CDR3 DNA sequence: TGTGCCAGCAGCTTAGAGGTCCCCTCCTACAATGAGCAGTTCTTC. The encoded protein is CASSLEVPSYNEQFF.

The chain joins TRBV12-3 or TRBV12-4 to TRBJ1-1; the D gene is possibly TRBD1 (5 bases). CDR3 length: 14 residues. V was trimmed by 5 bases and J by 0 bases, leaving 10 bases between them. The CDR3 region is CASSAGLVNTEAFF. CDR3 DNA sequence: TGTGCCAGCAGTGCGGGACTGGTGAACACTGAAGCTTTCTTT.

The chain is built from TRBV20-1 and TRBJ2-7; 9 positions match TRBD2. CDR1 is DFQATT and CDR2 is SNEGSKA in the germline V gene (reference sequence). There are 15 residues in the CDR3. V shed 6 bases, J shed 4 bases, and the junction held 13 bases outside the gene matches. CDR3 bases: TGCAGTGCCGCCAAACGGAGCGGGGGGTTTTACGAGCAGTACTTC. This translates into CSAAKRSGGFYEQYF.

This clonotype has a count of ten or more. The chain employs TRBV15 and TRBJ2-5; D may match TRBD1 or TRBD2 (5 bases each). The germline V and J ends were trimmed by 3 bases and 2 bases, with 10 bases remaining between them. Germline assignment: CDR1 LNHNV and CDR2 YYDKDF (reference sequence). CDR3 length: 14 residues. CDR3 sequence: CATSSGTFQETQYF. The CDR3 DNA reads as TGTGCCACCAGCAGTGGGACGTTTCAAGAGACCCAGTACTTC.

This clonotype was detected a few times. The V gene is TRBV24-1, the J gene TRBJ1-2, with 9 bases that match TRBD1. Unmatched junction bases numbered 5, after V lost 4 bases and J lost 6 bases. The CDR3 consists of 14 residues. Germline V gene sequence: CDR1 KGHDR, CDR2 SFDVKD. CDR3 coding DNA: TGTGCCACCAGTGACTTACAGGGGGCGGATGGCTACACCTTC. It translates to CATSDLQGADGYTF.